These 29 T cell receptor beta chains originate from one sample sequenced in a study of T-cell reconstitution after alpha-beta-depleted transplantation in children. Researchers prepared the TCRbeta library using unique molecular identifiers, the study reports. TCRdb reprocessed the PCR reads via MiXCR and lists one record per CDR3 protein. The sample contains 600,000 to 800,000 distinct CDR3 sequences, roughly 13% of which appear only once. Sample: PBMCs, taken before TCRalphabeta/CD19-depleted stem cell transplant. Source of these receptors: a girl aged 2 to 10 with congenital amegakaryocytic thrombocytopenia, due to receive a stem cell transplant.

This clonotype was seen a few times. The chain joins TRBV7-9 to TRBJ2-3; perhaps TRBD2 as D (6 bases). The CDR3 runs 15 residues. CDR1 and CDR2 (germline): SEHNR, FQNEAQ (reference sequence). The V end lost 5 bases, the J end lost 4 bases, and 16 bases lay between the germline ends. Written as DNA, the CDR3 is TGTGCCAGCAGCCCCCGACTAGTCGAACCAGATACGCAGTATTTT. Its protein product is CASSPRLVEPDTQYF.

Concerning this clonotype: A read error may explain this, as a much larger clone is one base away. The V call is TRBV4-1, the J call TRBJ2-1; D is possibly TRBD1 (5 bases). Germline CDR1 MGHRA, CDR2 YSYEKL. The length of the CDR3 is 16 residues. The CDR3 here is CASSRVGRNLNNEHFF. The CDR3 DNA reads as TGCGCCAGCAGCCGCGTGGGGCGGAACCTGAACAATGAGCATTTCTTC.

The V call is TRBV5-1, the J call TRBJ2-2; tentative D call: TRBD2 (5 bases). V was trimmed by 4 bases and J by 3 bases, leaving 16 bases between them. The CDR3 sequence is 16 residues long. In germline, CDR1 is SGHRS, CDR2 YFSETQ. This CDR3 is CASSRSERQDTGELFF. Here the CDR3 DNA reads TGCGCCAGCAGCCGTAGCGAGCGCCAAGACACCGGGGAGCTGTTTTTT.

This clonotype was seen a handful of times. V is TRBV5-8 and J is TRBJ2-7; D gene uncertain. The CDR3 sequence is 14 residues long. The germline CDR1 and CDR2 sequences are SGHTS and YDEGEE. V was pared by 1 base and J by 2 bases, with 10 bases between. CDR3 sequence reads: CASSLFLGTYEQYF. DNA for the CDR3: TGTGCCAGCAGCTTGTTCCTAGGAACCTACGAGCAGTACTTC.

The sample holds many counts of this clonotype. The V gene is TRBV12-3 or TRBV12-4, the J gene TRBJ2-3; TRBD2 agrees at 9 bases. The trim removed 5 bases at V and 2 bases at J, leaving 8 bases unmatched. The CDR3 has 16 residues. This CDR3 is CASSPSAGGFTDTQYF. The DNA of the CDR3 is TGTGCCAGCAGTCCTTCCGCGGGAGGGTTCACAGATACGCAGTATTTT.

This clonotype was seen at least ten times. The chain uses TRBV20-1 and TRBJ2-1, with D unresolved. The CDR3 has 11 residues. Trimming stripped 6 bases from V and 12 bases from J, with 15 bases between. Germline CDR1 and CDR2: DFQATT and SNEGSKA (reference sequence). CDR3 region: CSADWTGSQFF. As DNA, the CDR3 is TGCAGTGCCGACTGGACGGGCTCGCAGTTCTTC.

This sequence joins TRBV4-1 and TRBJ2-7; D may be TRBD1 (7 bases). Germline assignment: CDR1 MGHRA and CDR2 YSYEKL. The germline V and J ends were trimmed by 4 bases and 3 bases, with 16 bases remaining between them. This CDR3 is built from 15 residues. The CDR3 reads CASSLVGRGVYEQYF. CDR3 bases: TGCGCCAGCAGCCTGGTTGGCAGGGGGGTCTACGAGCAGTACTTC.

There are a few counts of this clonotype. This rearrangement joins TRBV18 to TRBJ2-7; D perhaps matches TRBD2 (6 bases). Germline V gene lookup returns CDR1 KGHSH and CDR2 LQKENI. Trimming took off 3 bases at V and 6 bases at J, with 33 bases between the two ends. The CDR3 spans 20 residues. CDR3 sequence: CASSPSLSGSRNFLEGEQYF. DNA of the CDR3: TGTGCCAGCTCACCGTCCCTTTCGGGATCGAGGAATTTTTTGGAGGGCGAGCAGTACTTC.

This clonotype has only a few counts. This sequence joins TRBV5-6 and TRBJ2-3; tentative D call: TRBD2 (5 bases). The CDR3 is made up of 17 amino acids. Trimming took 0 bases from V and 3 from J, leaving 17 bases between them. CDR1 is SGHDT and CDR2 is YYEEEE in the germline V gene. CDR3 in DNA: TGTGCCAGCAGCTTGGTTCCGGGAATGGCAGGTACAGATACGCAGTATTTT. It encodes CASSLVPGMAGTDTQYF.

The V and J genes are TRBV28 and TRBJ1-2; 8 nucleotides agree with TRBD1. From germline, CDR1 is MDHEN and CDR2 SYDVKM. This CDR3 region has 14 residues. V trimming: 5 bases; J trimming: 5 bases; junction bases outside the gene matches: 7. The CDR3 bases are TGTGCCAGCAGTGGACAGGGTTTGGGGTATGGCTACACCTTC. Protein product: CASSGQGLGYGYTF.

This clonotype was recorded many times. The chain recombines TRBV29-1 with TRBJ1-3; 8 positions match TRBD1. Trimming removed 6 bases from V and 4 bases from J; junction bases left unmatched: 8. The germline gives CDR1 SQVTM, CDR2 ANQGSEA. This CDR3 is built from 14 residues. Here the CDR3 DNA reads TGCAGCGTCCAAACAGGGGGTTTCGGAAACACCATATATTTT. Protein product: CSVQTGGFGNTIYF.

This clonotype has at least ten counts. The genes are TRBV4-2 and TRBJ2-3, with D perhaps TRBD1 or TRBD2 (6 bases each). Germline CDR1 and CDR2: LGHNA and YNFKEQ. The CDR3 is 11 amino acids. V lost 4 bases, J lost 10 bases, and 9 bases lay in between. In DNA, the CDR3 is TGTGCCAGCAGCCTCCGGGGGCCGCAGTATTTT. Protein sequence: CASSLRGPQYF.

This clonotype turned up a few times. The chain links TRBV29-1 to TRBJ2-3; D unclear. The CDR3 contains 15 residues. Deletions cut 0 bases from V and 4 bases from J, with 14 bases between. Germline lookup yields CDR1 SQVTM and CDR2 ANQGSEA. The CDR3 reads CSVEDRVPRADTQYF. CDR3 sequence (DNA): TGCAGCGTTGAAGATCGAGTCCCCCGGGCAGATACGCAGTATTTT.

With regard to this clonotype: This could be a read error, since a much larger clone is one nucleotide away. The rearrangement joins TRBV20-1 to TRBJ1-3; D unresolved. Germline CDR1 and CDR2: DFQATT and SNEGSKA (reference sequence). The CDR3 length is 15 residues. The DNA for the CDR3 is TGCAGTGCTAGTTCTTTGGCGAGCTCTGGAAACACCATATTTTTT. This encodes CSASSLASSGNTIFF.

At least ten counts were recorded for this clonotype. The junction does not match germline at one end; this may be a read error. The chain uses TRBV7-3 and TRBJ1-2, with D perhaps TRBD1 (6 bases). This CDR3 region has 11 residues. Germline V gives CDR1 SGHTA, CDR2 FQGTGA. The DNA of the CDR3 is TGTGCCAGCTTACCGGACAGTTCGCTGCCCTTC. This encodes CASLPDSSLPF.

This clonotype was detected many times. The gene calls are TRBV29-1 and TRBJ2-7, with a possible D match to TRBD2 (5 bases). The CDR3 totals 13 residues. Germline V gives CDR1 SQVTM, CDR2 ANQGSEA. Trimming took off 5 bases at V and 2 bases at J, with 13 bases between the two ends. CDR3 sequence: CSVSPGVTYEQYF. Here the CDR3 DNA reads TGCAGCGTTTCCCCCGGGGTGACCTACGAGCAGTACTTC.

This clonotype was observed a single time. This chain uses TRBV20-1 with TRBJ2-1; D remains unclear. The CDR3 runs to 12 residues. Germline V gives CDR1 DFQATT, CDR2 SNEGSKA (reference sequence). Trimming stripped 3 bases from V and 2 bases from J, with 5 bases between. The CDR3 is CSASETYNEQFF. The DNA for the CDR3 is TGCAGTGCTAGCGAAACCTACAATGAGCAGTTCTTC.

The sample holds a few counts of this clonotype. The chain recombines TRBV29-1 with TRBJ2-3; no firm D call. V was pared by 4 bases and J by 2 bases, with 10 bases between. Looked up from germline, CDR1 is SQVTM and CDR2 is ANQGSEA. CDR3 length equals 13 residues. The CDR3 here is CSVARRATDTQYF. The CDR3 coding sequence is TGCAGCGTTGCCCGAAGAGCCACAGATACGCAGTATTTT.

This clonotype turned up a few times. V gene TRBV6-1 combines with J gene TRBJ1-4, with 9 bases aligning to TRBD1. The V gene's germline CDR1 is MNHNS and CDR2 SASEGT. V lost 5 bases, J lost 7 bases, and 8 bases stayed unmatched. The length of the CDR3 is 15 residues. CDR3: CASSQTGGLGEKLFF. The CDR3 bases are TGTGCCAGCAGTCAGACAGGGGGGTTGGGTGAAAAACTGTTTTTT.

This rearrangement joins TRBV24-1 to TRBJ1-1; D call uncertain. This CDR3 has 13 residues. The V gene's germline CDR1 is KGHDR and CDR2 SFDVKD. Between the trimmed V and J ends, which lost 5 bases and 7 bases, there was a span of 13 bases. This CDR3 reads CATSGGVSGEAFF. The CDR3 nucleotides read TGTGCCACCAGTGGTGGGGTCTCAGGTGAAGCTTTCTTT.

This clonotype turned up a few times. V is TRBV5-1 and J is TRBJ2-7, with TRBD2 matching 7 bases. The length of the CDR3 is 16 residues. Germline trimming cut 4 bases from V and 0 bases from J; bases unmatched to any gene: 10. CDR1 is SGHRS and CDR2 is YFSETQ in the germline V gene. The CDR3 sequence: CASSPKTSSSSYEQYF. The CDR3 bases are TGCGCCAGCAGCCCCAAGACTAGCTCCAGCTCCTACGAGCAGTACTTC.

This clonotype was seen a single time. The V call is TRBV29-1, the J call TRBJ1-2; D is undetermined. CDR3 length: 15 amino acids. Trimming removed 0 bases from V and 8 bases from J, with 19 bases in between. CDR1 is SQVTM, CDR2 ANQGSEA, per germline. The CDR3 reads CSVEDLQSADTGYTF. CDR3 coding DNA: TGCAGCGTTGAAGATCTTCAGTCGGCAGATACGGGCTACACCTTC.

This chain links TRBV6-1 with TRBJ1-6; 8 bases align to TRBD1. Germline V lookup: CDR1 MNHNS, CDR2 SASEGT. V was clipped by 6 bases and J by 7 bases; unmatched bases: 5. This CDR3 is built from 14 residues. The CDR3 nucleotides read TGTGCCAGCAGAATAACAGGGGGGAATTCACCCCTCCACTTT. Protein sequence: CASRITGGNSPLHF.

This clonotype has ten or more counts. This chain joins TRBV7-3 and TRBJ2-2; weak D call: TRBD2 (6 bases). The germline V gene has CDR1 SGHTA and CDR2 FQGTGA. The CDR3 length is 14 residues. The V end lost 2 bases, the J end lost 7 bases, and 11 bases lay between the germline ends. The CDR3 coding sequence is TGTGCCAGCAGCTTAGGCGGGACCGGCGGGGAGCTGTTTTTT. Protein sequence: CASSLGGTGGELFF.

This chain connects TRBV20-1 to TRBJ2-3; D gene ambiguous. The CDR3 is made up of 14 amino acids. The ends were cut back, 2 bases at V and 8 bases at J, with 17 bases in the middle. From germline, CDR1 is DFQATT and CDR2 SNEGSKA (reference sequence). CDR3 DNA: TGCAGTGCTAGATCGGATCTGGTAGTCGGTACGCAGTATTTT. This gives the protein CSARSDLVVGTQYF.

V gene TRBV6-5 combines with J gene TRBJ2-5; D not resolved. The CDR3 sequence is 14 residues long. Germline V gene lookup returns CDR1 MNHEY and CDR2 SVGAGI. Trimming pared 3 bases from V and 3 bases from J, leaving 11 bases between. DNA for the CDR3: TGTGCCAGCAGTTATTCAAATCGGGAAGAGACCCAGTACTTC. This gives the protein CASSYSNREETQYF.

The sample holds many counts of this clonotype. V is TRBV20-1 and J is TRBJ2-2, with D uncertain. This CDR3 region has 12 residues. The V end lost 6 bases, the J end lost 4 bases, and 9 bases lay between the germline ends. Per germline, CDR1 DFQATT and CDR2 SNEGSKA (reference sequence). CDR3 sequence reads: CSAPGSTGELFF. The CDR3 coding sequence is TGCAGTGCCCCGGGTAGCACCGGGGAGCTGTTTTTT.

This clonotype was detected ten times or more. The chain combines TRBV7-6 with TRBJ2-3; a weak D match, TRBD2 (6 bases). CDR1 is SGHVS and CDR2 is FNYEAQ in the germline V gene. Trimming took off 6 bases at V and 8 bases at J, with 21 bases between the two ends. The CDR3 totals 15 residues. The CDR3 coding sequence is TGTGCCAGCAGACCGTCAAGCGGACTACCAGTTACGCAGTATTTT. Translated: CASRPSSGLPVTQYF. Complete variable domain (other parts from reference TRBV7-6 and TRBJ2-3): GAGVSQSPRYKVTKRGQDVALRCDPISGHVSLYWYRQALGQGPEFLTYFNYEAQQDKSGLPNDRFSAERPEGSISTLTIQRTEQRDSAMYRCASRPSSGLPVTQYFGPGTRLTVL.

This clonotype was recorded at least ten times. The V and J genes are TRBV20-1 and TRBJ2-7; D might be TRBD2 (6 bases). Germline assignment: CDR1 DFQATT and CDR2 SNEGSKA (reference sequence). The CDR3 length is 14 residues. Trimming removed 3 bases at V and 0 bases at J, with 12 bases between. Here the CDR3 reads CSARGPGDSYEQYF. CDR3 DNA: TGCAGTGCTAGGGGTCCGGGGGACTCCTACGAGCAGTACTTC.